A single sample gave rise to the 19 T cell receptor beta chains below, sequenced in a study of T cells after yellow fever vaccination. Using its own MiXCR run on the 5' RACE reads, TCRdb lists one record per CDR3 protein. Seen here are about 310,000 distinct CDR3 sequences, 3.6% observed once, and the top ten hold about a quarter. The starting material was PBMCs, obtained on the day of the yellow fever booster vaccination. The receptors were gathered from a man aged 18 to 35 who received the YFV17D yellow fever vaccine.

This clonotype occurred many times. V usage is TRBV4-1 and J usage is TRBJ2-1, with 9 bases lining up with TRBD2. The V and J ends lost 0 bases and 4 bases, in that order; junction bases with no gene match: 4. The CDR3 runs 16 residues. CDR1 and CDR2 (germline): MGHRA, YSYEKL. The CDR3 coding sequence is TGCGCCAGCAGCCAAGATCGCCTAGCGGGGTACAATGAGCAGTTCTTC. Translated, it gives CASSQDRLAGYNEQFF.

Ten or more counts support this clonotype. The V call is TRBV2, the J call TRBJ2-7; D remains ambiguous. The CDR3 totals 14 residues. Per the germline V gene, CDR1 is SNHLY and CDR2 is FYNNEI. The V end was cut by 4 bases, the J end by 1 base, with 11 bases between. Written as DNA, the CDR3 is TGTGCCAGCAGTGTCGAACACGTATCCTACGAGCAGTACTTC. Its translation is CASSVEHVSYEQYF.

This clonotype occurred many times. The V and J genes are TRBV5-1 and TRBJ2-3; 7 bases are shared with TRBD2. CDR1 and CDR2 from the germline V gene are SGHRS and YFSETQ. V was clipped by 5 bases and J by 4 bases; unmatched bases: 13. The CDR3 runs 16 residues. For the CDR3, the DNA is TGCGCCAGCAGAGTACCTCTAGCGGATGGCGCAGATACGCAGTATTTT. It is translated as CASRVPLADGADTQYF.

This clonotype has only a few counts. The chain uses TRBV5-1 and TRBJ1-1, with TRBD1 as a possible D gene (6 bases). V was cut by 4 bases and J by 4 bases, with 17 bases left in between. Germline V gene data show CDR1 as SGHRS and CDR2 as YFSETQ. CDR3 length: 15 residues. This CDR3 is CASSPDTGIGTEAFF. In DNA form, the CDR3 reads TGCGCCAGCAGCCCAGATACAGGGATCGGCACTGAAGCTTTCTTT.

The rearrangement links TRBV6-2 or TRBV6-3 to TRBJ1-5; 7 bases fit TRBD1. Germline CDR1 reads MNHEY; CDR2 reads SVGEGT. The CDR3 sequence is 13 residues long. V shed 11 bases and J 9 bases; nucleotides not matched to a gene: 13. The CDR3 DNA is TGTGCCGACGTTCTGACAGGGTCCGTGCCCCAGCATTTT. It is translated as CADVLTGSVPQHF.

There are many counts of this clonotype. The chain has TRBV6-6 and TRBJ2-1; 9 bases line up with TRBD1. There are 13 residues in the CDR3. CDR1 is MNHNY, CDR2 SVGAGI, per germline (reference sequence). Trimming took 4 bases from V and 9 from J; bases not matched to a gene: 4. In nucleotides, the CDR3 is TGTGCCAGCAGTTGGACAGGGGAGGCTGAGCAGTTCTTC. Its translation: CASSWTGEAEQFF.

This clonotype was seen ten or more times. The gene calls are TRBV7-8 and TRBJ1-1; D unclear. Germline CDR1 SGHVS, CDR2 FQNEAQ. CDR3 size: 13 residues. V was pared by 7 bases and J by 4 bases, with 13 bases between. The CDR3 nucleotides read TGTGCCAGCAACTTTTTACGGGGCACTGAAGCTTTCTTT. Protein: CASNFLRGTEAFF. Full variable domain (remainder filled in from reference TRBV7-8 and TRBJ1-1): GAGVSQSPRYKVAKRGQDVALRCDPISGHVSLFWYQQALGQGPEFLTYFQNEAQLDKSGLPSDRFFAERPEGSVSTLKIQRTQQEDSAVYLCASNFLRGTEAFFGQGTRLTVV.

This clonotype appeared many times. This rearrangement joins TRBV20-1 to TRBJ1-1, with D perhaps TRBD1 (5 bases). Germline CDR1 DFQATT, CDR2 SNEGSKA (reference sequence). The CDR3 loop spans 14 amino acids. V lost 3 bases, J lost 2 bases, and 13 bases lay in between. The CDR3 sequence: CSARPGGANTEAFF. The DNA of the CDR3 is TGCAGTGCTAGGCCCGGAGGGGCAAACACTGAAGCTTTCTTT.

This clonotype appeared a few times. The chain uses TRBV10-3 and TRBJ1-2; 7 bases match TRBD1. Germline assignment: CDR1 ENHRY and CDR2 SYGVKD. This CDR3 comprises 13 residues. V was pared by 10 bases and J by 3 bases, with 8 bases of the junction left unmatched. The CDR3: CASGRGLDYGYTF. The DNA for the CDR3 is TGTGCCAGTGGGAGGGGGCTCGACTATGGCTACACCTTC.

The table lists this clonotype with many counts. This sequence joins TRBV6-5 and TRBJ2-7, with D perhaps being TRBD1 or TRBD2 (5 bases each). Germline V lookup: CDR1 MNHEY, CDR2 SVGAGI. The CDR3 is made up of 15 amino acids. V shed 0 bases and J shed 2 bases, with 11 bases lying between them. CDR3 coding DNA: TGTGCCAGCAGTTACTCGAGGGGTGGAACCTACGAGCAGTACTTC. Encoded protein: CASSYSRGGTYEQYF.

Ten or more counts support this clonotype. The chain uses TRBV5-1 and TRBJ2-1; D is ambiguous. Trimming stripped 1 base from V and 0 bases from J, with 8 bases between. Germline CDR1 is SGHRS and CDR2 is YFSETQ. The CDR3 runs 15 residues. The CDR3 DNA reads as TGCGCCAGCAGCTTGTTAGGTGCCTCCTACAATGAGCAGTTCTTC. It yields the protein CASSLLGASYNEQFF.

This clonotype appeared many times. The CDR3 reads CASSSRGSLANEQFF. The CDR3 DNA reads TGTGCCAGCAGCTCCCGGGGGAGCCTTGCCAATGAGCAGTTCTTC. The J gene is TRBJ2-1, the V gene TRBV11-3, with D perhaps matching TRBD2 (6 bases). Per the germline V gene, CDR1 is SGHNT and CDR2 is YENEEA. V was cut by 4 bases and J by 6 bases, with 16 bases left in between. The CDR3 extends over 15 amino acids.

Only a few counts were recorded for this clonotype. The chain recombines TRBV6-5 with TRBJ2-7; D is possibly TRBD1 (6 bases). The CDR3 is 16 amino acids. The germline V and J ends were trimmed by 0 bases and 2 bases, with 14 bases remaining between them. Germline CDR1 is MNHEY and CDR2 is SVGAGI. CDR3 coding DNA: TGTGCCAGCAGTTACTCATCATTTGGGGGCCCCTACGAGCAGTACTTC. Translated: CASSYSSFGGPYEQYF.

This clonotype was observed at least ten times. CDR3 in amino acids: CASTIRRSNTGELFF. CDR3 bases: TGTGCCAGCACCATTAGGAGGTCGAACACCGGGGAGCTGTTTTTT. The V gene is TRBV2, the J gene TRBJ2-2; tentatively, D is TRBD2 (5 bases). Trimming left V 7 bases short and J 0 bases short, with 12 bases between. Per germline, CDR1 SNHLY and CDR2 FYNNEI. The CDR3 covers 15 residues.

This clonotype was counted ten times or more. The CDR3, as DNA: TGTGCCAGCCTGGGACAGGATTGGGCAGATACGCAGTATTTT. Its translation: CASLGQDWADTQYF. The chain joins TRBV7-2 to TRBJ2-3, with 8 bases identical to TRBD1. The length of the CDR3 is 14 residues. The ends lost 8 bases at V and 4 bases at J; junction bases unmatched: 8. Germline V gene lookup returns CDR1 SGHTA and CDR2 FQGNSA.

The chain couples TRBV6-6 to TRBJ2-7; 9 nucleotides match TRBD1. Germline CDR1 MNHNY, CDR2 SVGAGI (reference sequence). The CDR3 extends over 14 amino acids. Trimming at V came to 4 bases and at J to 5 bases, leaving 6 bases not matched to a gene. In DNA, the CDR3 is TGTGCCAGCAGTTCTACAGGGGGCGGAAACGAGCAGTACGTC. This codes for CASSSTGGGNEQYV.

In DNA, the CDR3 is TGTGCCAGCAGCCGCCCTAGGGAGACCCAGTACTTC. This codes for CASSRPRETQYF. This chain joins TRBV12-3 or TRBV12-4 and TRBJ2-5; no clear D. The CDR3 has 12 residues. Between the trimmed V and J ends, which lost 6 bases and 5 bases, there was a span of 10 bases.

This clonotype was counted between two and nine times. The rearrangement links TRBV5-1 to TRBJ1-1; no reliable D call. This CDR3 is built from 13 residues. The germline V gene has CDR1 SGHRS and CDR2 YFSETQ. Trimming stripped 4 bases from V and 2 bases from J, with 9 bases between. For the CDR3, the DNA is TGCGCCAGCAGCCCCTGGGGTAACACTGAAGCTTTCTTT. This translates into CASSPWGNTEAFF.

This chain uses TRBV6-2 or TRBV6-3 with TRBJ2-7, with D possibly being TRBD2 (6 bases). Per the germline V gene, CDR1 is MNHEY and CDR2 is SVGEGT. The CDR3 has 15 amino acids. The V end lost 6 bases, the J end lost 6 bases, and 21 bases lay between the germline ends. The CDR3 region has the DNA TGTGCCAGCAGCGAACTGGGACTCAGAGGGCTCGAGCAGTACTTC. Translated: CASSELGLRGLEQYF.